This T cell receptor beta chain was sequenced for a study of shared clonotypes between healthy human individuals. Study details: For every donor, three CD4 naive, three CD4 memory, two CD8 naive and one CD8 memory plates were used.

Turning to this clone: Antigen: not known.

Naive CD8 cells, CD45RO-negative and positively selected for CCR7, excluded terminally differentiated effector memory CD45RA+ cells. The study drew its donors from healthy HIV-negative adults without recent acute infections or vaccinations. The CDR3 has 13 residues. Trimming removed 4 bases at V and 2 bases at J, with 7 bases between. Per germline, CDR1 LNHNV and CDR2 YYDKDF (reference sequence). Study findings and constraints: Depth was large, yet rarefaction showed that sorted-subset sequencing was incomplete.

Profiling relied on immunoSEQ multiplex PCR, and the TCRdb table lists in-frame clones only, not all of them. The sample has around 2,000,000 clones; approximately 94% are singletons. This clonotype originated in a young man in good health. The chain couples TRBV15 to TRBJ2-3; D gene uncertain. The sequencing sample was made of naive CD8+ T cells sorted from blood. The CDR3 coding sequence is TGTGCCACCAGCATTGAAAACACAGATACGCAGTATTTT. It is translated as CATSIENTDTQYF.